This T cell receptor (beta chain) was recorded in a study of cytomegalovirus exposure and HLA in healthy donors. This clone was observed a few times. Use of 60 Vbeta and 13 Jbeta primers characterized the PCR. Data came from immunoSEQ multiplex PCR; TCRdb stores just in-frame clones and leaves some out. The sample consists of 100,000 or so clones, roughly 71% of them appearing once. The CDR3 covers 16 residues. After removal of 4 bases from V and 7 bases from J, the junction contained 8 bases not matched to a gene. Germline values: CDR1 SGDLS, CDR2 YYNGEE. The J gene is TRBJ2-1, the V gene TRBV9; 13 bases are shared with TRBD2. Sequenced: PBMCs. The TCR comes from a middle-aged man in good health and CMV-seropositive. The CDR3 nucleotides are TGTGCCAGCAGCCTAAAGACTAGCGGGAGGTTTAATGAGCAGTTCTTC. Its translation is CASSLKTSGRFNEQFF.